The 10 T cell receptor beta chains presented below share a single source sample, sequenced in a study of blood T cell repertoires in COVID-19. Produced via immunoSEQ multiplex PCR; TCRdb's table is partial and in-frame only. The table has about 270,000 clones, approximately 85% seen once. Material for sequencing was PBMCs or T cells enriched from blood (not recorded which). These receptors came from a woman aged 45-59 years with acute COVID-19.

V and J are TRBV5-1 and TRBJ1-2; 8 bases fit TRBD1. Germline loops: CDR1 SGHRS, CDR2 YFSETQ. This CDR3 contains 12 residues. Unmatched junction bases numbered 3, after V lost 4 bases and J lost 7 bases. The CDR3 DNA follows: TGCGCCAGCAGCACCGGACAGGGTGGCTACACCTTC. This translates into CASSTGQGGYTF. Based on the CDR3 plus reference TRBV5-1 and TRBJ1-2, the full variable domain is KAGVTQTPRYLIKTRGQQVTLSCSPISGHRSVSWYQQTPGQGLQFLFEYFSETQRNKGNFPGRFSGRQFSNSRSEMNVSTLELGDSALYLCASSTGQGGYTFGSGTRLTVV.

The chain uses TRBV11-2 and TRBJ2-7; possible D gene TRBD1, 5 bases. The CDR3 consists of 15 residues. Germline V gives CDR1 SGHAT, CDR2 FQNNGV. Trimming removed 6 bases from V and 5 bases from J, with 20 bases in between. CDR3 sequence (DNA): TGTGCCAGCAGTCTAGGGGTATCGGCTTCCGACGAGCAGTACTTC. Protein sequence: CASSLGVSASDEQYF.

This clone was counted a single time. The chain uses TRBV19 and TRBJ1-2, with no clear D. CDR1 is LNHDA and CDR2 is SQIVND in the germline V gene (reference sequence). There are 14 residues in the CDR3. V was pared by 3 bases and J by 0 bases, with 8 bases between. The CDR3 DNA follows: TGTGCCAGTAGTATTGACAATACTAACTATGGCTACACCTTC. Translating it yields CASSIDNTNYGYTF.

This clone was counted only a few times. The chain joins TRBV2 to TRBJ2-1, with TRBD2 as a possible D gene (7 bases). The CDR3 has 14 residues. Germline assignment: CDR1 SNHLY and CDR2 FYNNEI. V was shortened by 7 bases and J by 6 bases, with 16 bases between the two germline ends. CDR3 region: CASTNRGAINEQFF. CDR3 sequence (DNA): TGTGCCAGCACGAACCGGGGGGCGATCAATGAGCAGTTCTTC.

The CDR3 protein is CASSLDAGGRSPLHF. The CDR3 bases are TGTGCCAGCAGCTTAGATGCAGGGGGCCGTTCACCCCTCCACTTT. This sequence joins TRBV7-2 and TRBJ1-6, with 8 bases matching TRBD1. The CDR3 totals 15 residues. The V segment lost 1 base and the J segment 9 bases; nucleotides outside the gene matches: 5. The germline V gene encodes CDR1 SGHTA and CDR2 FQGNSA.

In its sample, this clone was seen many times. V usage is TRBV30 and J usage is TRBJ1-2, with TRBD1 as a possible D gene (6 bases). This CDR3 is 13 amino acids long. From germline, CDR1 is GTSNPN and CDR2 SVGIG (reference sequence). Trimming took 4 bases from V and 0 from J, leaving 9 bases between them. In DNA, the CDR3 is TGTGCCTGGACGGGGGGGCCTAACTATGGCTACACCTTC. As protein: CAWTGGPNYGYTF.

V gene TRBV18 combines with J gene TRBJ1-4, with 7 bases that match TRBD1. This CDR3 comprises 13 residues. The germline V gene encodes CDR1 KGHSH and CDR2 LQKENI. The ends lost 6 bases at V and 7 bases at J; junction bases unmatched: 5. Written as DNA, the CDR3 is TGTGCCAGCTCCCGGGACAGATTTGAAAAACTGTTTTTT. It translates to CASSRDRFEKLFF. The variable domain in full, completed from reference TRBV18 and TRBJ1-4, reads NAGVMQNPRHLVRRRGQEARLRCSPMKGHSHVYWYRQLPEEGLKFMVYLQKENIIDESGMPKERFSAEFPKEGPSILRIQQVVRGDSAAYFCASSRDRFEKLFFGSGTQLSVL.

This clone showed up just a few times. The CDR3 nucleotides read TGTGCCAGCAGCCAAGATCAGGGGATGGCTGAAGCTTTCTTT. As protein: CASSQDQGMAEAFF. The rearrangement joins TRBV14 to TRBJ1-1; D perhaps matches TRBD1 (6 bases). CDR3 length equals 14 residues. The germline V gene has CDR1 SGHDN and CDR2 FVKESK. Trimming left V 0 bases short and J 6 bases short, with 11 bases between.

This chain uses TRBV2 with TRBJ1-5; unclear D gene. Germline values: CDR1 SNHLY, CDR2 FYNNEI. CDR3 length equals 13 residues. The V end was cut by 5 bases, the J end by 4 bases, with 9 bases between. For the CDR3, the DNA is TGTGCCAGCAGTCGGACTTTTAATCAGCCCCAGCATTTT. The encoded protein is CASSRTFNQPQHF.

In its sample, this clone was seen a few times. This sequence joins TRBV7-2 and TRBJ2-1, with 11 bases that match TRBD2. The CDR3 is 14 residues long. CDR1 SGHTA and CDR2 FQGNSA come from the germline V gene. The trim removed 4 bases at V and 14 bases at J, leaving 10 bases unmatched. Here the CDR3 reads CASSSILLAGDEFF. CDR3 nucleotides: TGTGCCAGCAGCTCCATCTTACTAGCGGGGGACGAGTTCTTC. The whole variable domain, remainder taken from reference TRBV7-2 and TRBJ2-1, is GAGVSQSPSNKVTEKGKDVELRCDPISGHTALYWYRQSLGQGLEFLIYFQGNSAPDKSGLPSDRFSAERTGGSVSTLTIQRTQQEDSAVYLCASSSILLAGDEFFGPGTRLTVL.